These 22 T cell receptor beta chains were sequenced from one sample in a study of T cells in Graves' hyperthyroidism and ophthalmopathy (dated by TCRdb to the late 2010s). The library was generated by multiplex PCR. The data were produced on an Illumina HiSeq 2000. TCR beta CDR3 regions were amplified from RNA transcripts. A first-round RT-PCR of the TCR CDR3 used the HTBI primer set with the Qiagen OneStep RT-PCR kit. TCRdb applied fastp at Q25 and MiXCR to the public reads, then kept only in-frame beta chains. Entries that share a CDR3 protein sequence are merged under the most common genes and DNA. The sample profile shows around 340,000 distinct CDR3 sequences; about 15% of them were found once. Approximately 23% of the sample rests with the top ten. The sequenced sample was blood. The source is a woman in her 30s with Graves' hyperthyroidism.

CDR3 sequence: CARRSGTEAFF. The CDR3 DNA is TGTGCCAGGCGATCGGGCACTGAAGCTTTCTTT. V gene TRBV7-3 combines with J gene TRBJ1-1, with D unresolved. Trimming removed 9 bases at V and 4 bases at J, with 9 bases between. Germline V lookup: CDR1 SGHTA, CDR2 FQGTGA. CDR3 length equals 11 residues.

At least ten counts were recorded for this clonotype. The rearrangement links TRBV12-3 or TRBV12-4 to TRBJ2-7; D is undetermined. CDR3 length equals 12 residues. The V and J ends lost 6 bases and 3 bases respectively, with 9 bases between them. The CDR3 here is CASSTNIYEQYF. The CDR3 DNA reads TGTGCCAGCAGCACCAATATCTACGAGCAGTACTTC.

Written as DNA, the CDR3 is TGCAGCGTACCACTGAGGACAGGGTTCGCCGATACGCAGTATTTT. The encoded protein is CSVPLRTGFADTQYF. The chain recombines TRBV29-1 with TRBJ2-3; TRBD1 matches at 8 bases. CDR3 length: 15 amino acids. From germline, CDR1 is SQVTM and CDR2 ANQGSEA. Trimming cost V 6 bases and J 6 bases; bases outside gene matches: 14.

This clonotype appeared many times. This chain uses TRBV20-1 with TRBJ2-1; 7 bases are a match to TRBD2. This CDR3 comprises 15 residues. V lost 3 bases, J lost 5 bases, and 10 bases stayed unmatched. CDR1 DFQATT and CDR2 SNEGSKA come from the germline V gene (reference sequence). CDR3 bases: TGCAGTGCTAGTAGGGAGGGCCTAGGGGACAATGAGCAGTTCTTC. It is translated as CSASREGLGDNEQFF.

The chain recombines TRBV6-1 with TRBJ1-6; 8 bases are shared with TRBD1. Germline CDR1 reads MNHNS; CDR2 reads SASEGT. Germline trimming cut 2 bases from V and 2 bases from J; bases unmatched to any gene: 8. The CDR3 covers 18 residues. CDR3 protein: CASSELQGVITYNSPLHF. In nucleotides, the CDR3 is TGTGCCAGCAGTGAACTACAGGGGGTAATAACCTATAATTCACCCCTCCACTTT.

This sequence joins TRBV15 and TRBJ2-6; 10 nucleotides match TRBD1. The CDR3 has 17 amino acids. CDR1 and CDR2 (germline): LNHNV, YYDKDF (reference sequence). With 6 bases clipped from V and 3 bases from J, the junction kept 8 bases outside the gene matches. The CDR3 protein is CATSGDRGLYGANVLTF. The DNA of the CDR3 is TGTGCCACCAGTGGGGACAGGGGATTGTATGGGGCCAACGTCCTGACTTTC.

This clonotype was seen repeatedly, ten times or more. CDR3 loop: CASVSSVENTGELFF. The CDR3 DNA sequence: TGTGCCAGTGTCTCTAGCGTCGAGAACACCGGGGAGCTGTTTTTT. This chain links TRBV28 with TRBJ2-2, with D maybe TRBD2 (6 bases). The germline CDR1 and CDR2 sequences are MDHEN and SYDVKM. V shed 9 bases and J shed 1 base, with 15 bases lying between them. The CDR3 spans 15 residues.

This clonotype was observed many times. The gene calls are TRBV18 and TRBJ1-1; perhaps TRBD1 as D (6 bases). This CDR3 has 13 residues. V was clipped by 5 bases and J by 6 bases, with 13 bases between them. The germline gives CDR1 KGHSH, CDR2 LQKENI. CDR3 residues: CASSSTGDSEAFF. Here the CDR3 DNA reads TGTGCCAGCTCATCGACAGGTGATTCTGAAGCTTTCTTT.

Points on this clonotype: A read error is possible here, since a much larger clone lies one base away. The chain couples TRBV2 to TRBJ1-1; D not resolved. This CDR3 is built from 11 residues. Germline loops: CDR1 SNHLY, CDR2 FYNNEI. V gave up 5 bases and J gave up 3 bases, with 4 bases separating them. Here the CDR3 DNA reads TGTGCCAGCAGTTTCCACACTGAAGCTTTCTTT. Its protein product is CASSFHTEAFF. The variable domain in full, with the rest retrieved from reference TRBV2 and TRBJ1-1, is EPEVTQTPSHQVTQMGQEVILRCVPISNHLYFYWYRQILGQKVEFLVSFYNNEISEKSEIFDDQFSVERPDGSNFTLKIRSTKLEDSAMYFCASSFHTEAFFGQGTRLTVV.

In its sample, this clonotype was seen many times. The chain uses TRBV28 and TRBJ2-5, with D unresolved. V dropped 6 bases and J dropped 0 bases, with 20 bases sitting between them. The CDR3 is 17 residues long. Per the germline V gene, CDR1 is MDHEN and CDR2 is SYDVKM. DNA of the CDR3: TGTGCCAGCAGCCCGCTGCTCCTTTTCAGGTACCAAGAGACCCAGTACTTC. Amino acid sequence: CASSPLLLFRYQETQYF. Combining the CDR3 with reference TRBV28 and TRBJ2-5 gives the whole variable domain DVKVTQSSRYLVKRTGEKVFLECVQDMDHENMFWYRQDPGLGLRLIYFSYDVKMKEKGDIPEGYSVSREKKERFSLILESASTNQTSMYLCASSPLLLFRYQETQYFGPGTRLLVL.

J is TRBJ2-3 and V is TRBV5-1; 10 bases agree with TRBD1. With 4 bases clipped from V and 5 bases from J, the junction kept 4 bases outside the gene matches. Germline CDR1 and CDR2: SGHRS and YFSETQ. The CDR3 is 14 residues long. The CDR3 loop is CASSTGQGEDTQYF. The DNA of the CDR3 is TGCGCCAGCAGCACTGGACAGGGGGAAGATACGCAGTATTTT.

Comments on this clonotype: A much larger clonotype is one base distant, so this may be a read error. The J gene is TRBJ1-1, the V gene TRBV6-1, with TRBD1 as a possible D gene (5 bases). This CDR3 is built from 13 residues. V gave up 9 bases and J gave up 3 bases, with 14 bases separating them. Germline lookup yields CDR1 MNHNS and CDR2 SASEGT. The CDR3 protein is CASRGVIDTEAFF. The CDR3 region has the DNA TGTGCCAGTCGAGGGGTGATTGACACTGAAGCTTTCTTT.

This clonotype was detected only a few times. The genes are TRBV9 and TRBJ2-1; 7 bases align to TRBD2. The CDR3 consists of 16 residues. In germline, CDR1 is SGDLS, CDR2 YYNGEE. V was clipped by 4 bases and J by 0 bases; unmatched bases: 7. CDR3 sequence (DNA): TGTGCCAGCAGCTCGCCGCCGGGAGGCTCCTACAATGAGCAGTTCTTC. Its protein product is CASSSPPGGSYNEQFF.

A word on this clonotype: A much larger clone lies one base from this, so it may be a read error. J is TRBJ2-5 and V is TRBV28; maybe TRBD1 (6 bases). V shed 6 bases and J shed 5 bases, with 13 bases lying between them. Germline V CDR1 and CDR2: MDHEN, SYDVKM. This CDR3 spans 13 amino acids. CDR3 residues: CASRIQGPETQYF. In DNA form, the CDR3 reads TGTGCCAGCAGAATACAGGGCCCCGAGACCCAGTACTTC.

In its sample, this clonotype was seen many times. The V call is TRBV7-9, the J call TRBJ2-3; 7 bases are a match to TRBD2. The CDR3 is 15 amino acids. Germline V gene data show CDR1 as SEHNR and CDR2 as FQNEAQ (reference sequence). Losses at the gene ends were 7 bases for V and 4 bases for J; bases not matched to a gene: 11. CDR3 coding DNA: TGTGCCAGCACCATAGCGGAGGGAGGGGCAGATACGCAGTATTTT. Amino acid sequence: CASTIAEGGADTQYF.

Ten or more counts support this clonotype. This chain links TRBV12-3 or TRBV12-4 with TRBJ1-1, with a possible D match to TRBD1 (6 bases). The CDR3 spans 14 residues. Between the trimmed V and J ends, which lost 5 bases and 0 bases, there was a span of 10 bases. The CDR3: CASSLTGLNTEAFF. CDR3 coding DNA: TGTGCCAGCAGTCTGACAGGCCTGAACACTGAAGCTTTCTTT.

This clonotype was detected many times. V is TRBV20-1 and J is TRBJ2-3; 12 bases align to TRBD2. With V trimmed by 3 bases and J by 9 bases, 13 bases remained unmatched. CDR1 is DFQATT, CDR2 SNEGSKA, per germline (reference sequence). There are 16 residues in the CDR3. The CDR3 region is CSASPLTSGSSGTQYF. The CDR3 nucleotides read TGCAGTGCTAGTCCGCTGACTAGCGGGAGTTCGGGAACGCAGTATTTT.

The rearrangement joins TRBV20-1 to TRBJ2-2, with 7 bases that match TRBD2. This CDR3 spans 13 amino acids. The V gene end was trimmed by 5 bases and the J gene end by 2 bases; junction bases not matched to a gene: 2. Per germline, CDR1 DFQATT and CDR2 SNEGSKA (reference sequence). The CDR3 DNA is TGCAGTGCTCGGACTAGAAACACCGGGGAGCTGTTTTTT. Amino acid sequence: CSARTRNTGELFF.

This clonotype was seen repeatedly, ten times or more. The rearrangement links TRBV28 to TRBJ1-5; D perhaps matches TRBD1 (5 bases). The germline V and J ends were trimmed by 5 bases and 6 bases, with 14 bases remaining between them. This CDR3 spans 14 amino acids. Germline lookup yields CDR1 MDHEN and CDR2 SYDVKM. CDR3 protein: CASSLLRATQPQHF. Here the CDR3 DNA reads TGTGCCAGCAGTCTGCTCAGGGCAACTCAGCCCCAGCATTTT.

This chain joins TRBV7-2 and TRBJ1-2, with D possibly TRBD1 on 6 matching bases. V was pared by 0 bases and J by 8 bases, with 10 bases between. Germline lookup yields CDR1 SGHTA and CDR2 FQGNSA. This CDR3 is built from 13 residues. CDR3 residues: CASSLAGQTGYTF. CDR3 nucleotides: TGTGCCAGCAGCTTAGCCGGACAGACGGGCTACACCTTC. Looking up the rest from reference TRBV7-2 and TRBJ1-2 gives the full variable domain: GAGVSQSPSNKVTEKGKDVELRCDPISGHTALYWYRQSLGQGLEFLIYFQGNSAPDKSGLPSDRFSAERTGGSVSTLTIQRTQQEDSAVYLCASSLAGQTGYTFGSGTRLTVV.

The sample holds a few counts of this clonotype. The chain is built from TRBV10-3 and TRBJ1-5, with 11 bases that match TRBD1. V shed 10 bases, J shed 6 bases, and the junction held 8 bases outside the gene matches. This CDR3 has 14 amino acids. CDR1 is ENHRY and CDR2 is SYGVKD in the germline V gene. The CDR3 here is CATPGTGGTQPQHF. Here the CDR3 DNA reads TGTGCCACCCCCGGGACAGGGGGGACTCAGCCCCAGCATTTT.

In the case of this clonotype: Being one base from a much bigger clone, this may be a read error. V is TRBV25-1 and J is TRBJ2-7; D not certain. The CDR3 extends over 11 amino acids. Germline V gene sequence: CDR1 MGHDK, CDR2 SYGVNS. Trimming cost V 4 bases and J 2 bases, with 3 bases left between them. The CDR3: CASSAPYEQYF. The CDR3 region has the DNA TGTGCCAGCAGTGCGCCCTACGAGCAGTACTTC.